This T cell receptor (beta chain) originates from a study of technical replicates of blood from several donors. V was pared by 5 bases and J by 6 bases, with 6 bases of the junction left unmatched. Germline CDR1 and CDR2: SGHTA and FQGTGA. This CDR3 comprises 14 residues. Assay: immunoSEQ multiplex PCR; the TCRdb copy retains only in-frame clones and omits some. Among 55,000 to 75,000 clones listed, about 93% were seen once. Notes on this clone: This sample includes further DNA sequences coding for the same CDR3.

The specimen sequenced was PBMCs. The rearrangement joins TRBV7-3 to TRBJ2-3; 9 bases fit TRBD2. The sequence was collected from a human donor in good health. Some clones in this sample may be carry-over from other donors' samples. The CDR3 sequence: CASSPGTSFDTQYF. CDR3 DNA: TGTGCCAGCAGCCCCGGGACTAGCTTTGATACGCAGTATTTT.